This is a list of T cell receptor beta chains from one sample in a study of cytomegalovirus exposure and HLA in healthy donors. TCRdb's table, derived via immunoSEQ multiplex PCR, lists solely in-frame clones and lacks some. The profile covers roughly 100,000 clones, with approximately 70% appearing a single time and roughly 3.2% taken by the ten largest. The sequencing sample was made of PBMCs. The source is a man in his thirties or forties in good health and CMV-seronegative. Each CDR3 is given with its conserved first and last residue. D genes are given only for firm matches. Clone size is stated in some rows and not others, as once, few, many or a class when expanded.

V gene: TRBV15; J gene: TRBJ2-5; clone size: NA; D gene: TRBD1; CDR3 protein: CATSSADRSQETQYF; CDR3 DNA: TGTGCCACCAGCAGTGCGGACAGGTCCCAAGAGACCCAGTACTTC
V gene: TRBV4-1; J gene: TRBJ1-5; clone size: few; D gene: TRBD1; CDR3 protein: CASSQDDRGVGNQPQHF; CDR3 DNA: TGCGCCAGCAGCCAAGATGACAGGGGGGTTGGCAATCAGCCCCAGCATTTT
V gene: TRBV14; J gene: TRBJ2-3; clone size: NA; D gene: TRBD1; CDR3 protein: CASSLRDSSTDTQYF; CDR3 DNA: TGTGCCAGCAGCCTACGGGACAGTAGCACAGATACGCAGTATTTT
V gene: TRBV6-5; J gene: TRBJ1-2; clone size: NA; D gene: NA; CDR3 protein: CASSMQGKSGYTF; CDR3 DNA: TGTGCCAGCAGTATGCAGGGAAAATCTGGCTACACCTTC
V gene: TRBV9; J gene: TRBJ2-5; clone size: NA; D gene: NA; CDR3 protein: CASSARVGETQYF; CDR3 DNA: TGTGCCAGCAGCGCCAGGGTTGGGGAGACCCAGTACTTC
V gene: TRBV6-5; J gene: TRBJ1-1; clone size: NA; D gene: NA; CDR3 protein: CASTFGESTEAFF; CDR3 DNA: TGTGCCAGCACCTTCGGTGAATCCACTGAAGCTTTCTTT
V gene: TRBV7-9; J gene: TRBJ1-1; clone size: NA; D gene: TRBD1; CDR3 protein: CASSSRQGASTEAFF; CDR3 DNA: TGTGCCAGCAGCTCCCGACAGGGGGCGAGCACTGAAGCTTTCTTT
V gene: TRBV5-1; J gene: TRBJ2-7; clone size: few; D gene: TRBD1; CDR3 protein: CASSLHFGQGAANEQYF; CDR3 DNA: TGCGCCAGCAGCTTGCATTTCGGACAGGGGGCGGCGAACGAGCAGTACTTC
V gene: TRBV5-1; J gene: TRBJ2-7; clone size: NA; D gene: TRBD1; CDR3 protein: CASSFTGAQYEQYF; CDR3 DNA: TGCGCCAGCAGCTTCACAGGGGCTCAATACGAGCAGTACTTC
V gene: TRBV7-9; J gene: TRBJ2-2; clone size: NA; D gene: TRBD2; CDR3 protein: CASSPLVLAGWTGELFF; CDR3 DNA: TGTGCCAGCAGCCCTTTGGTACTAGCGGGGTGGACCGGGGAGCTGTTTTTT
V gene: TRBV15; J gene: TRBJ2-1; clone size: once; D gene: TRBD1; CDR3 protein: CATSRSKGAGSYNEQFF; CDR3 DNA: TGTGCCACCAGCAGATCTAAGGGGGCGGGCTCATACAATGAGCAGTTCTTC
V gene: TRBV7-9; J gene: TRBJ2-7; clone size: once; D gene: NA; CDR3 protein: CASSLAGARVYEQYF; CDR3 DNA: TGTGCCAGCAGCTTAGCTGGTGCCAGGGTATACGAGCAGTACTTC
V gene: TRBV19; J gene: TRBJ1-6; clone size: NA; D gene: NA; CDR3 protein: CASSTGGYNSPLHF; CDR3 DNA: TGTGCCAGTAGTACCGGAGGCTATAATTCACCCCTCCACTTT
V gene: TRBV5-1; J gene: TRBJ2-2; clone size: few; D gene: NA; CDR3 protein: CASGTLANTGELFF; CDR3 DNA: TGCGCCAGCGGGACTCTCGCGAACACCGGGGAGCTGTTTTTT
V gene: TRBV11-3; J gene: TRBJ2-2; clone size: NA; D gene: TRBD2; CDR3 protein: CASSLEGTRNTGELFF; CDR3 DNA: TGTGCCAGCAGCTTAGAGGGGACTAGGAACACCGGGGAGCTGTTTTTT
V gene: TRBV19; J gene: TRBJ2-3; clone size: NA; D gene: TRBD2; CDR3 protein: CASRRRGGSTVSTDTQYF; CDR3 DNA: TGTGCCAGTAGAAGAAGGGGAGGGTCCACGGTTAGCACAGATACGCAGTATTTT
V gene: TRBV27; J gene: TRBJ1-1; clone size: NA; D gene: TRBD1; CDR3 protein: CASRPGQVGTEAFF; CDR3 DNA: TGTGCCAGCAGGCCCGGACAGGTTGGGACTGAAGCTTTCTTT
V gene: TRBV4-3; J gene: TRBJ1-5; clone size: few; D gene: NA; CDR3 protein: CASSQGHNSNQPQHF; CDR3 DNA: TGCGCCAGCAGCCAAGGGCATAATAGCAATCAGCCCCAGCATTTT
V gene: TRBV5-1; J gene: TRBJ2-7; clone size: NA; D gene: NA; CDR3 protein: CASSLRVGQGYEQYF; CDR3 DNA: TGCGCCAGCAGCTTGAGGGTTGGTCAGGGCTACGAGCAGTACTTC
V gene: TRBV5-1; J gene: TRBJ1-2; clone size: once; D gene: NA; CDR3 protein: CASSLEQTTNYGYTF; CDR3 DNA: TGCGCCAGCAGCTTGGAGCAAACGACTAACTATGGCTACACCTTC
V gene: TRBV4-3; J gene: TRBJ2-3; clone size: NA; D gene: TRBD2; CDR3 protein: CASSQTRAGGPADTQYF; CDR3 DNA: TGCGCCAGCAGCCAAACACGCGCGGGAGGGCCGGCAGATACGCAGTATTTT
V gene: TRBV4-1; J gene: TRBJ1-4; clone size: NA; D gene: TRBD1; CDR3 protein: CASSSDRGGEKLFF; CDR3 DNA: TGCGCCAGCAGCTCAGACAGGGGGGGAGAAAAACTGTTTTTT